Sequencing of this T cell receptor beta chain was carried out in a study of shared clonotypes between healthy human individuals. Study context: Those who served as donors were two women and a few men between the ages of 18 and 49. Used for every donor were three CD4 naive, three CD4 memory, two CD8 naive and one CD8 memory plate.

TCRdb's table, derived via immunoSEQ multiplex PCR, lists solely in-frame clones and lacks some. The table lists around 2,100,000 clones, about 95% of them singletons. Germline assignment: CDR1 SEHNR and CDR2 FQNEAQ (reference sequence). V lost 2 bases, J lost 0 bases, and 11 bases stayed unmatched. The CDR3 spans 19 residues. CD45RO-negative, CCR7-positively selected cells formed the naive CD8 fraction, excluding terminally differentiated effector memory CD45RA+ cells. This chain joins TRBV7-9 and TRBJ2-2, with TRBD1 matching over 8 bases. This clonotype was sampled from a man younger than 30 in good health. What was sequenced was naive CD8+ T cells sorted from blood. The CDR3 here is CASSLTFPPDRANTGELFF. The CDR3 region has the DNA TGTGCCAGCAGCTTAACCTTCCCCCCGGACAGGGCGAACACCGGGGAGCTGTTTTTT.